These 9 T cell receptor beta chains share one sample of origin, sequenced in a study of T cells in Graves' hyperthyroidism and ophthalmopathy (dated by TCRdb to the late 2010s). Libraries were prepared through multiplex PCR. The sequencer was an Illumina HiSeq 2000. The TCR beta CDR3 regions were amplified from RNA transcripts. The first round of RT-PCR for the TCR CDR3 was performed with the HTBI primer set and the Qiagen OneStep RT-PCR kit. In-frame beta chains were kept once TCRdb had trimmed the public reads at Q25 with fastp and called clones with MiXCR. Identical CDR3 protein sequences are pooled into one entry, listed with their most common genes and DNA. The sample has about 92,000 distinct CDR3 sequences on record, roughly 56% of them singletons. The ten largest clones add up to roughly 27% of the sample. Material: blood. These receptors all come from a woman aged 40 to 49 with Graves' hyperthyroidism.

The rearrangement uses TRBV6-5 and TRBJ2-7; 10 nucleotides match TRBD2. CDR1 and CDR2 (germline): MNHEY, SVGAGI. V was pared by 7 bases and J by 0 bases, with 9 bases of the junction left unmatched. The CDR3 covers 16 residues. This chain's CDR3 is CASKGGGTSASYEQYF. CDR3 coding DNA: TGTGCCAGCAAGGGGGGCGGGACTAGCGCCTCCTACGAGCAGTACTTC.

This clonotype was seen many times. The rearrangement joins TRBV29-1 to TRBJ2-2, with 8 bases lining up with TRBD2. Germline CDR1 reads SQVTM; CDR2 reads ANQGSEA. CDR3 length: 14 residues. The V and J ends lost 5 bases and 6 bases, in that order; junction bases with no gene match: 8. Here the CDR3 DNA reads TGCAGCGTTCTCCGGGAGGGCCGGGCCGGGGAGCTGTTTTTT. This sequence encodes CSVLREGRAGELFF.

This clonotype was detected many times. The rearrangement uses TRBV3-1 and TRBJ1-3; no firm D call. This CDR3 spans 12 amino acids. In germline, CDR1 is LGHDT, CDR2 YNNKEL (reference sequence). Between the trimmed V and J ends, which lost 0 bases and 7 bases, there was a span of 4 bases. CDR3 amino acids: CASSQDRNTIYF. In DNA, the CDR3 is TGTGCCAGCAGCCAAGATCGGAACACCATATATTTT.

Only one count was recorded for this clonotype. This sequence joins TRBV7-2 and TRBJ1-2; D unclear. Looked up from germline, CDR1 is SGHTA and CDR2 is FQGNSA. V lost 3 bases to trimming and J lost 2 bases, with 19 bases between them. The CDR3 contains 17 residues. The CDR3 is CASSFRGKEGGNYGYTF. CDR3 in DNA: TGTGCCAGCAGCTTTCGAGGGAAAGAGGGCGGGAACTATGGCTACACCTTC.

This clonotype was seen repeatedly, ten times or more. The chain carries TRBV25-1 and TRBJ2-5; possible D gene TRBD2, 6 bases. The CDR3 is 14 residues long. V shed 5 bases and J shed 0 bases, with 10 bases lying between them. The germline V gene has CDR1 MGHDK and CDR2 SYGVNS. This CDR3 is CASSRLAYQETQYF. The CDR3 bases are TGTGCCAGCAGTAGGCTAGCGTACCAAGAGACCCAGTACTTC.

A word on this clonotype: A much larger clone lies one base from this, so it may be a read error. The CDR3 sequence is CASILQNRYTGELFF. CDR3 sequence (DNA): TGTGCCAGCATCTTGCAGAACAGATACACCGGGGAGCTGTTTTTT. V is TRBV5-6 and J is TRBJ2-2; D is unresolved. The germline V gene encodes CDR1 SGHDT and CDR2 YYEEEE. The CDR3 has 15 residues.

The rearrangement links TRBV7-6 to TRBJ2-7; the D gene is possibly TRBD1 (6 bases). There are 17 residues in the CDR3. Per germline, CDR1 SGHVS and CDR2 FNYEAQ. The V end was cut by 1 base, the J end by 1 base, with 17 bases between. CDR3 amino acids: CASSLDHQGSYSYEQYF. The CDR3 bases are TGTGCCAGCAGCTTAGATCACCAGGGGAGTTATTCCTACGAGCAGTACTTC.

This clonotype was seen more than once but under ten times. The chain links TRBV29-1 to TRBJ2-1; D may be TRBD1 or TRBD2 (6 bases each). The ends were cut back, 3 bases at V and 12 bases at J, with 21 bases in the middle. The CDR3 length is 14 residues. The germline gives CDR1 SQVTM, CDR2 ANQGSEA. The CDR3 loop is CSVELGGRDTGQFF. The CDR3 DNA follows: TGCAGCGTTGAGTTGGGGGGCAGGGACACGGGGCAGTTCTTC.

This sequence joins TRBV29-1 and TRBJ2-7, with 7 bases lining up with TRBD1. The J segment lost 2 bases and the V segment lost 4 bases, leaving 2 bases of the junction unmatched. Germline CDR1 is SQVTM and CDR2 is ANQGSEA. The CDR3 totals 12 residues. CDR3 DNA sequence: TGCAGCGTTGGAACAGGGGCCTACGAGCAGTACTTC. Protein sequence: CSVGTGAYEQYF.